The 24 T cell receptor beta chains below all came from one sample that was sequenced in a study of CD8 T cells in Susac syndrome. Reverse transcription used about 0.45 to 1 ug RNA and random hexamers. MiXCR, run by TCRdb on the immunoSEQ multiplex PCR reads, gives a single entry per CDR3 protein. Seen here are around 200,000 distinct CDR3 sequences, roughly nine tenths observed once, and the top ten hold around 0.14%. The material sequenced was CD8+ T cells from PBMCs. These receptors were taken from a human donor with multiple sclerosis.

The chain carries TRBV4-1 and TRBJ1-2, with D perhaps TRBD1 (5 bases). V shed 1 base and J shed 4 bases, with 7 bases lying between them. Germline assignment: CDR1 MGHRA and CDR2 YSYEKL. This CDR3 is 13 amino acids long. Here the CDR3 DNA reads TGCGCCAGCAGCCAAGTTGGGACCTATGGCTACACCTTC. Translated, it gives CASSQVGTYGYTF.

The chain joins TRBV15 to TRBJ2-2, with D unresolved. CDR1 is LNHNV, CDR2 YYDKDF, per germline (reference sequence). V was cut by 3 bases and J by 1 base, with 6 bases left in between. CDR3 length: 14 residues. CDR3 nucleotide sequence: TGTGCCACCAGCAGCGGGTTGAACACCGGGGAGCTGTTTTTT. This sequence encodes CATSSGLNTGELFF.

The rearrangement uses TRBV5-6 and TRBJ1-1; tentatively, D is TRBD1 (6 bases). The V gene's germline CDR1 is SGHDT and CDR2 YYEEEE. There are 14 residues in the CDR3. Trimming took 0 bases from V and 8 from J, leaving 14 bases between them. The CDR3 nucleotides read TGTGCCAGCAGCTTGGGGACAGCGGTTCGCGAAGCTTTCTTT. Residues: CASSLGTAVREAFF.

The rearrangement links TRBV13 to TRBJ1-4; D gene unclear. In germline, CDR1 is PRHDT, CDR2 FYEKMQ (reference sequence). The CDR3 covers 14 residues. The germline V and J ends were trimmed by 4 bases and 5 bases, with 11 bases remaining between them. Here the CDR3 DNA reads TGTGCCAGCAGCTCGGACGCACTCAATGAAAAACTGTTTTTT. Its protein is CASSSDALNEKLFF.

V gene TRBV5-4 combines with J gene TRBJ2-7; 10 bases fit TRBD1. CDR1 is SGHNT and CDR2 is YYREEE in the germline V gene (reference sequence). Trimming at V came to 4 bases and at J to 3 bases, leaving 13 bases not matched to a gene. The CDR3 sequence is 17 residues long. The CDR3 coding sequence is TGTGCCAGCAGCGAAGCGACAGGGGGCCTGCTGGACTACGAGCAGTACTTC. It codes for CASSEATGGLLDYEQYF.

The V call is TRBV12-2, the J call TRBJ2-3; TRBD2, the table's D call, lacks a check against the DNA. TRBV12-2 is a listed pseudogene. The CDR3 has 20 residues. CDR3 nucleotide sequence: TGTGCAAGTCGCCGCCCGGTGGGACTAGCGGGAGTTTATGACACAGATACGCAGTATTTT. This translates into CASRRPVGLAGVYDTDTQYF.

The chain has TRBV9 and TRBJ2-1, with 13 bases that match TRBD2. This CDR3 region has 15 residues. CDR1 is SGDLS and CDR2 is YYNGEE in the germline V gene. V lost 3 bases and J lost 10; bases outside the gene matches: 7. Here the CDR3 reads CASSDGLAGEREQFF. CDR3 DNA sequence: TGTGCCAGCAGCGATGGACTAGCGGGAGAAAGAGAGCAGTTCTTC.

The chain couples TRBV6-8 to TRBJ1-5; D not certain. This CDR3 contains 8 residues. From germline, CDR1 is MNHGY and CDR2 SAAAGT. The ends were cut back, 11 bases at V and 6 bases at J, with 2 bases in the middle. CDR3 protein: CACQPQHF. Written as DNA, the CDR3 is TGTGCCTGTCAGCCCCAGCATTTT.

V is TRBV5-4 and J is TRBJ2-1; no definite D call. CDR1 is SGHNT, CDR2 YYREEE, per germline (reference sequence). The CDR3 consists of 18 residues. Trimming shortened V by 0 bases and J by 10 bases, and 26 bases separated the two germline ends. CDR3 loop: CASSLGRGSPFGIGEQFF. In nucleotides, the CDR3 is TGTGCCAGCAGCTTGGGGCGTGGGTCACCGTTTGGGATTGGGGAGCAGTTCTTC. Complete variable domain (other parts from reference TRBV5-4 and TRBJ2-1): ETGVTQSPTHLIKTRGQQVTLRCSSQSGHNTVSWYQQALGQGPQFIFQYYREEENGRGNFPPRFSGLQFPNYSSELNVNALELDDSALYLCASSLGRGSPFGIGEQFFGPGTRLTVL.

The chain carries TRBV7-3 and TRBJ2-1, with TRBD1 matching 8 bases. Looked up from germline, CDR1 is SGHTA and CDR2 is FQGTGA. CDR3 size: 16 residues. After removal of 5 bases from V and 6 bases from J, the junction contained 12 bases not matched to a gene. In DNA form, the CDR3 reads TGTGCCAGCAGCCCGTACCCGGGACAGGTGGGCAATGAGCAGTTCTTC. This encodes CASSPYPGQVGNEQFF.

This sequence joins TRBV29-1 and TRBJ2-1; D gene unclear. The CDR3 has 13 residues. V lost 1 base, J lost 2 bases, and 6 bases lay in between. Germline-derived CDR1 and CDR2 are SQVTM and ANQGSEA. The CDR3 coding sequence is TGCAGCGTTGAAGGGGCTACCTACAATGAGCAGTTCTTC. Amino acids: CSVEGATYNEQFF.

The chain uses TRBV20-1 and TRBJ2-3; 8 nucleotides agree with TRBD2. Germline CDR1 reads DFQATT; CDR2 reads SNEGSKA (reference sequence). The CDR3 runs 16 residues. The V gene end was trimmed by 6 bases and the J gene end by 2 bases; junction bases not matched to a gene: 13. The CDR3 bases are TGCAGTGCAGACAGTATCGGCGGGAGGCCCACAGATACGCAGTATTTT. Translation: CSADSIGGRPTDTQYF.

The V gene is TRBV27, the J gene TRBJ2-7; 7 nucleotides match TRBD2. CDR3 length equals 15 residues. J lost 0 bases, V lost 11 bases, and 13 bases had no gene match. CDR1 is MNHEY, CDR2 SMNVEV, per germline (reference sequence). The CDR3 DNA is TGTGCCGGCTTCGGGAGGATACAAAACTCCTACGAGCAGTACTTC. This codes for CAGFGRIQNSYEQYF.

The chain employs TRBV19 and TRBJ2-2; D may correspond to TRBD1 or TRBD2 (5 bases each). Germline V gene lookup returns CDR1 LNHDA and CDR2 SQIVND (reference sequence). Trimming removed 5 bases at V and 4 bases at J, with 8 bases between. The CDR3 covers 13 residues. CDR3 residues: CASSVGPTGELFF. In DNA, the CDR3 is TGTGCCAGTAGTGTGGGACCCACCGGGGAGCTGTTTTTT.

The gene calls are TRBV25-1 and TRBJ2-2; 7 bases fit TRBD1. Losses at the gene ends were 6 bases for V and 9 bases for J; bases not matched to a gene: 10. This CDR3 region has 14 residues. In germline, CDR1 is MGHDK, CDR2 SYGVNS. The CDR3 here is CASSSGLGQRELFF. The CDR3 coding sequence is TGTGCCAGCAGCTCCGGCCTGGGACAGAGGGAGCTGTTTTTT.

This rearrangement joins TRBV12-3 or TRBV12-4 to TRBJ1-2; 8 nucleotides match TRBD1. V shed 5 bases, J shed 4 bases, and the junction held 6 bases outside the gene matches. CDR3 length equals 14 residues. The CDR3 loop is CASSPSDRGYGYTF. The CDR3, as DNA: TGTGCCAGCAGTCCCAGTGACAGGGGCTATGGCTACACCTTC.

This chain connects TRBV7-8 to TRBJ2-3, with D possibly being TRBD2 (6 bases). Trimming shortened V by 0 bases and J by 1 base, and 17 bases separated the two germline ends. The CDR3 is 18 residues long. Germline CDR1 SGHVS, CDR2 FQNEAQ. CDR3 residues: CASSLAFWESSGTDTQYF. The CDR3 coding sequence is TGTGCCAGCAGCTTAGCATTTTGGGAATCTAGCGGCACAGATACGCAGTATTTT. The full variable domain, in which reference TRBV7-8 and TRBJ2-3 provide the parts outside the CDR3, is GAGVSQSPRYKVAKRGQDVALRCDPISGHVSLFWYQQALGQGPEFLTYFQNEAQLDKSGLPSDRFFAERPEGSVSTLKIQRTQQEDSAVYLCASSLAFWESSGTDTQYFGPGTRLTVL.

The chain is built from TRBV5-8 and TRBJ2-3; 10 bases fit TRBD1. This CDR3 region has 16 residues. J gave up 2 bases and V 2 bases, and 5 bases lay outside the gene matches. In germline, CDR1 is SGHTS, CDR2 YDEGEE. The CDR3 spells CASSFGDRGFTDTQYF. Written as DNA, the CDR3 is TGTGCCAGCAGCTTCGGGGACAGGGGTTTCACAGATACGCAGTATTTT.

J is TRBJ1-2 and V is TRBV27, with 8 bases identical to TRBD1. Germline V gene data show CDR1 as MNHEY and CDR2 as SMNVEV (reference sequence). CDR3 length: 18 residues. Trimming at V came to 7 bases and at J to 2 bases, leaving 18 bases not matched to a gene. CDR3 in DNA: TGTGCCAGCACCTCTTTGCGAATTGGGCAGGGGGCGAACTATGGCTACACCTTC. Protein product: CASTSLRIGQGANYGYTF.

The chain links TRBV20-1 to TRBJ2-5; TRBD1 might be the D (6 bases). This CDR3 has 12 residues. V was pared by 5 bases and J by 5 bases, with 12 bases between. CDR1 DFQATT and CDR2 SNEGSKA come from the germline V gene (reference sequence). The CDR3 nucleotides read TGCAGTGCTCCAGGGGCCGGCGAGACCCAGTACTTC. Residues: CSAPGAGETQYF.

V usage is TRBV7-9 and J usage is TRBJ2-7; 7 bases line up with TRBD1. The CDR3 extends over 15 amino acids. Germline trimming cut 2 bases from V and 3 bases from J; bases unmatched to any gene: 7. Germline V gives CDR1 SEHNR, CDR2 FQNEAQ (reference sequence). CDR3 in amino acids: CASSLPTGTFYEQYF. The CDR3 coding sequence is TGTGCCAGCAGCTTACCGACAGGGACATTCTACGAGCAGTACTTC. The full variable domain, its missing parts supplied by reference TRBV7-9 and TRBJ2-7, is DTGVSQNPRHKITKRGQNVTFRCDPISEHNRLYWYRQTLGQGPEFLTYFQNEAQLEKSRLLSDRFSAERPKGSFSTLEIQRTEQGDSAMYLCASSLPTGTFYEQYFGPGTRLTVT.

This chain joins TRBV19 and TRBJ1-5; D gene unclear. CDR3 length: 15 amino acids. Per germline, CDR1 LNHDA and CDR2 SQIVND (reference sequence). The germline V and J ends were trimmed by 5 bases and 0 bases, with 11 bases remaining between them. CDR3 in DNA: TGTGCCAGTAGTCCCAGACTGAGTAGCAATCAGCCCCAGCATTTT. Translating it yields CASSPRLSSNQPQHF.

The CDR3, as DNA: TGTGCCACCAGCAGAGACTGGGACGGTCCGGGGGAGCAGTTCTTC. The encoded protein is CATSRDWDGPGEQFF. This chain connects TRBV15 to TRBJ2-1; the D gene could be TRBD1 or TRBD2 (5 bases each). V lost 0 bases, J lost 10 bases, and 16 bases lay in between. Germline loops: CDR1 LNHNV, CDR2 YYDKDF (reference sequence). The CDR3 has 15 residues.

The rearrangement links TRBV20-1 to TRBJ2-5; the D is unclear. The CDR3 length is 12 residues. The V gene's germline CDR1 is DFQATT and CDR2 SNEGSKA (reference sequence). Trimming left V 0 bases short and J 5 bases short, with 7 bases between. CDR3 bases: TGCAGTGCTAGAGATCCATTGGAGACCCAGTACTTC. Amino acid sequence: CSARDPLETQYF.